The clone carrying this TCR beta chain showed up just a few times. What it recognizes is unknown. The PCR contained 60 Vbeta and 13 Jbeta primers. Produced via immunoSEQ multiplex PCR; TCRdb's table is partial and in-frame only. The table records approximately 100,000 clones, approximately 70% of them present only once. The source of the sample is a study of cytomegalovirus exposure and HLA in healthy donors. Findings and caveats of the study: No immune exposure information besides CMV serostatus was available. For most subjects, TCR beta sequences were reported to predict HLA-A and HLA-B alleles with accuracy.

Sequenced sample: PBMCs. This TCR came from a middle-aged man in good health and CMV-seropositive.

CDR3 in amino acids: CARINPGQEQETQYF. The CDR3 nucleotides are TGTGCCAGAATCAATCCGGGACAGGAGCAAGAGACCCAGTACTTC. The chain is built from TRBV27 and TRBJ2-5, with 8 bases aligning to TRBD1. V gave up 9 bases and J gave up 2 bases; unmatched junction bases: 11. The CDR3 consists of 15 residues. Germline CDR1 and CDR2: MNHEY and SMNVEV (reference sequence).